The clone carrying this T cell receptor (beta chain) was seen at least ten times. Its specificity is not known. This CDR3 region has 13 residues. With 6 bases removed from V and 1 base from J, the gap between germline ends came to 9 bases. This entry is derived from a study of T-cell reconstitution after alpha-beta-depleted transplantation in children. Preparation of the TCRbeta library was carried out with unique molecular identifiers. One entry per CDR3 protein, called by TCRdb with MiXCR from the PCR reads. The table shows about 280,000 distinct CDR3 sequences, with roughly 11% occurring only once. Whole-study results and caveats: T-cell counts and diversity at one year following transplant were attributed mainly to newly produced T cells. From surviving recipient T cells and thymic progenitors came the high day-60 TCRbeta diversity observed in some patients. Reportedly, alpha-beta T cells present about two months post-transplant originated from several hundred expanded clones of graft origin.

The origin of this receptor is a male patient between 2 and 9 years old who had a stem cell transplant for chronic granulomatous disease, so the T cells may come from the graft donor. This chain joins TRBV12-3 or TRBV12-4 and TRBJ1-1; perhaps TRBD1 as D (5 bases). This specimen consisted of peripheral blood, obtained 180 days after TCRalphabeta/CD19-depleted stem cell transplant. The chain's CDR3 is CASRLGQNTEAFF. The CDR3 nucleotides read TGTGCCAGCAGGCTCGGACAGAACACTGAAGCTTTCTTT.